This entry describes one T cell receptor (beta chain). Its antigen is as yet unknown. The CDR3 is 11 amino acids. CDR1 and CDR2 from the germline V gene are ENHRY and SYGVKD. 13 Jbeta primers and 60 Vbeta primers were used for the PCR. Profiling relied on immunoSEQ multiplex PCR, and the TCRdb table lists in-frame clones only, not all of them. The sample consists of around 110,000 clones, approximately 71% of them appearing once. This record comes from a study of cytomegalovirus exposure and HLA in healthy donors. General study findings and limits: A later analysis reportedly found fewer N-insertions in an Asian-associated ancestry cluster than the approximately 670-donor mean. In a later analysis, across HLA loci, associated TCR counts were highest for DRB1, lowest for HLA-C.

This TCR was sampled from a man in his forties or fifties in good health and CMV-seronegative. The rearrangement links TRBV10-3 to TRBJ2-3; possibly TRBD2 for D (6 bases). Source material: PBMCs. The CDR3 DNA sequence: TGTGCGGCGGGGAACACAGATACGCAGTATTTT. Protein sequence: CAAGNTDTQYF.